This is a list of T cell receptor beta chains from one sample in a study of blood T cell repertoires in COVID-19. Using immunoSEQ multiplex PCR, the repertoire was profiled, and TCRdb retains in-frame clones only, with some absent. The sample gives some 290,000 clones, approximately 90% of which show up once; about 2.1% is in the top ten. Input material: PBMCs or T cells enriched from blood (not recorded which). These receptors all stem from a woman aged 40 to 50 with acute COVID-19. The CDR3 runs from the conserved cysteine through the conserved F or W. A D gene is named only where the DNA matches it firmly. Only some rows state a clone size, as once, few, many or a class for expanded clones.

d_gene,v_gene,abundance,j_gene,CDR3aa,CDR3nt
TRBD1,TRBV7-9,.,TRBJ1-1,CASSTGQGNTEAFF,TGTGCCAGCAGCACCGGACAGGGGAACACTGAAGCTTTCTTT
.,TRBV4-1,.,TRBJ1-2,CASSRQEEDYGYTF,TGCGCCAGCAGCAGACAGGAGGAGGACTATGGCTACACCTTC
.,TRBV28,.,TRBJ1-3,CASSWSKGASGNTIYF,TGTGCCAGCAGTTGGAGTAAGGGAGCCTCTGGAAACACCATATATTTT
.,TRBV5-8,.,TRBJ2-5,CASSLLVKTQYF,TGTGCCAGCAGCTTGTTAGTGAAGACCCAGTACTTC
TRBD1,TRBV3-1/TRBV3-2,.,TRBJ1-2,CASSHRQGTITLYGYTF,TGTGCCAGCAGCCACCGACAGGGCACAATTACACTCTATGGCTACACCTTC
.,TRBV6-5,.,TRBJ1-2,CASSAGNYGYTF,TGTGCCAGCAGCGCGGGGAACTATGGCTACACCTTC
TRBD1,TRBV11-2,.,TRBJ2-1,CASSFDRGFHNEQFF,TGTGCCAGCAGCTTCGACAGGGGGTTCCACAATGAGCAGTTCTTC
TRBD1,TRBV11-3,.,TRBJ2-5,CASSPGTGHSETQYF,TGTGCCAGCAGCCCCGGGACAGGACACTCGGAGACCCAGTACTTC
TRBD1,TRBV30,.,TRBJ1-2,CAWSVKGAIPMRGYTF,TGTGCCTGGAGTGTAAAGGGGGCTATCCCTATGAGGGGCTACACCTTC
TRBD1,TRBV5-1,.,TRBJ1-2,CASSPPGTGTYGYTF,TGCGCCAGCAGCCCACCCGGGACAGGGACCTATGGCTACACCTTC
TRBD1,TRBV6-1,.,TRBJ1-2,CASSEAGGYYGYTF,TGTGCCAGCAGTGAGGCAGGGGGCTACTATGGCTACACCTTC
.,TRBV11-3,.,TRBJ1-1,CASSLAGYSRNTEAFF,TGTGCCAGCAGCTTGGCAGGGTATAGCAGGAACACTGAAGCTTTCTTT
.,TRBV3-1/TRBV3-2,.,TRBJ2-7,CASSHRGFEQYF,TGTGCCAGCAGCCACAGGGGTTTCGAGCAGTACTTC
.,TRBV11-2,.,TRBJ2-7,CASSLGAGAYEQYF,TGTGCCAGCAGCTTGGGGGCGGGAGCCTACGAGCAGTACTTC
.,TRBV19,.,TRBJ1-2,CASSFQLGGHYGYTF,TGTGCCAGTAGTTTCCAGTTGGGGGGACACTATGGCTACACCTTC
TRBD1,TRBV2,once,TRBJ1-1,CASSRDRGNTEAFF,TGTGCCAGCAGTAGAGACAGGGGAAACACTGAAGCTTTCTTT
.,TRBV7-2,.,TRBJ1-5,CASSLRGQSNQPQHF,TGTGCCAGCAGCTTAAGAGGACAGTCTAATCAGCCCCAGCATTTT
.,TRBV5-4,.,TRBJ2-7,CASSLGPGTYEQYF,TGTGCCAGCAGCTTGGGACCAGGTACCTACGAGCAGTACTTC
TRBD1,TRBV3-1/TRBV3-2,once,TRBJ2-2,CASSLGTGGTGELFF,TGTGCCAGCAGCCTGGGGACAGGGGGTACCGGGGAGCTGTTTTTT
TRBD1,TRBV5-1,.,TRBJ2-5,CASTHTGVETQYF,TGCGCCAGCACGCACACAGGGGTGGAGACCCAGTACTTC
TRBD2,TRBV3-1/TRBV3-2,.,TRBJ2-1,CASSPLAGGPWEQFF,TGTGCCAGCAGCCCCCTGGCGGGGGGACCCTGGGAGCAGTTCTTC
.,TRBV7-9,.,TRBJ2-2,CASSRTDSVGELFF,TGTGCCAGCAGCCGTACGGACTCAGTTGGGGAGCTGTTTTTT
.,TRBV6-2/TRBV6-3,.,TRBJ2-7,CASTPVALGLKYEQYF,TGTGCCAGCACCCCCGTCGCGCTGGGACTGAAATACGAGCAGTACTTC
TRBD2,TRBV7-9,once,TRBJ2-3,CASSLASGIGTDTQYF,TGTGCCAGCAGCTTAGCCAGCGGGATTGGTACAGATACGCAGTATTTT
TRBD2,TRBV11-3,.,TRBJ2-1,CASSLGTSGSLIEQFF,TGTGCCAGCAGCCTAGGGACTAGCGGGAGCTTGATTGAGCAGTTCTTC
.,TRBV11-2,.,TRBJ1-2,CASSPRAGYGYTF,TGTGCCAGCAGCCCAAGAGCGGGGTATGGCTACACCTTC
TRBD2,TRBV7-9,.,TRBJ2-7,CASSLGLAGGPGYEQYF,TGTGCCAGCAGCTTGGGACTAGCGGGAGGGCCCGGTTACGAGCAGTACTTC
.,TRBV3-1/TRBV3-2,.,TRBJ1-1,CASSQTQGFTEAFF,TGTGCCAGCAGCCAAACACAGGGTTTCACTGAAGCTTTCTTT
.,TRBV4-2,.,TRBJ2-7,CASSQDGMDTTDEQYF,TGTGCCAGCAGCCAAGATGGGATGGACACTACCGACGAGCAGTACTTC
.,TRBV2,.,TRBJ1-1,CASSESPTGTEAFF,TGTGCCAGCAGTGAAAGCCCGACGGGTACTGAAGCTTTCTTT
.,TRBV13,.,TRBJ1-1,CASSFGVAYTEAFF,TGTGCCAGCAGCTTTGGAGTAGCCTACACTGAAGCTTTCTTT
TRBD2,TRBV4-1,few,TRBJ2-2,CASSQDSGRAHGELFF,TGCGCCAGCAGCCAAGATAGCGGGAGGGCCCACGGGGAGCTGTTTTTT
TRBD2,TRBV4-2,.,TRBJ2-1,CASSLDLAGGRGQFF,TGTGCCAGCAGCCTCGACCTAGCGGGGGGGAGGGGGCAGTTCTTC
.,TRBV6-5,.,TRBJ2-3,CASRSSTDTQYF,TGTGCCAGCAGATCTAGCACAGATACGCAGTATTTT
TRBD2,TRBV5-4,.,TRBJ2-1,CASSFGAGLATHNEQFF,TGTGCCAGCAGCTTTGGCGCAGGACTAGCGACCCACAATGAGCAGTTCTTC
.,TRBV5-1,.,TRBJ1-1,CASSETRGRTEAFF,TGCGCCAGCAGCGAAACCAGGGGAAGGACTGAAGCTTTCTTT
TRBD1,TRBV5-1,.,TRBJ1-3,CASSRGTAGNTIYF,TGCGCCAGCAGCCGGGGGACAGCTGGAAACACCATATATTTT
TRBD1,TRBV2,.,TRBJ1-4,CASRVTGGDEKLFF,TGTGCCAGCAGAGTGACAGGGGGCGATGAAAAACTGTTTTTT
TRBD2,TRBV11-2,.,TRBJ2-1,CASSLTSGVNEQFF,TGTGCCAGCAGCTTAACTAGCGGGGTCAATGAGCAGTTCTTC
.,TRBV6-5,once,TRBJ1-1,CASRRGIQNTEAFF,TGTGCCAGCAGGCGGGGTATACAGAACACTGAAGCTTTCTTT
.,TRBV4-1,.,TRBJ2-1,CASSQGHPYNEQFF,TGCGCCAGCAGCCAAGGACACCCCTACAATGAGCAGTTCTTC
TRBD2,TRBV7-2,.,TRBJ2-5,CASMRGAGETQYF,TGTGCCAGTATGCGGGGGGCGGGGGAGACCCAGTACTTC
TRBD1,TRBV19,.,TRBJ2-7,CASSTGTGSYEQYF,TGTGCCAGTAGTACCGGGACAGGGTCGTACGAGCAGTACTTC
TRBD2,TRBV7-6,.,TRBJ2-1,CASSRQTSGSYNEQFF,TGTGCCAGCAGCCGCCAGACTAGCGGATCCTACAATGAGCAGTTCTTC
TRBD1,TRBV19,once,TRBJ1-2,CASSIGTGEGYGYTF,TGTGCCAGTAGTATCGGGACAGGGGAAGGGTATGGCTACACCTTC
TRBD1,TRBV6-5,.,TRBJ1-6,CASRGDSNNSPLHF,TGTGCCAGCAGGGGGGACAGTAATAATTCACCCCTCCACTTT
TRBD1,TRBV7-8,.,TRBJ2-7,CASSLVEGAGYEQYF,TGTGCCAGCAGCTTAGTCGAGGGGGCGGGCTACGAGCAGTACTTC